A single sample gave rise to the 30 T cell receptor beta chains below, sequenced in a study of Graves' ophthalmopathy and Graves' hyperthyroidism. Transcripts of RNA were the source for amplifying TCR beta CDR3 regions. An initial RT-PCR round employing HTBI primers preceded a second-round multiplex PCR. One entry per CDR3 protein, called by TCRdb with MiXCR from the multiplex PCR reads. The sample shows 900,000 to 1,200,000 distinct CDR3 sequences, 35% to 45% of them seen only once. The material sequenced was peripheral blood or thyroid tissue (not recorded which). The receptors originated from an adult man with Graves' hyperthyroidism.

CDR3 sequence (DNA): TGTGCCAGCAGCTTAGCCTTTCAGGCGGACGGGCTCTCTGGAAACACCATATATTTT. Residues: CASSLAFQADGLSGNTIYF. This chain links TRBV7-2 with TRBJ1-3; D is undetermined. The CDR3 spans 19 residues. Deletions cut 0 bases from V and 0 bases from J, with 18 bases between. The germline V gene has CDR1 SGHTA and CDR2 FQGNSA.

The chain carries TRBV10-3 and TRBJ1-5; D is ambiguous. Between the trimmed V and J ends, which lost 4 bases and 7 bases, there was a span of 11 bases. Germline loops: CDR1 ENHRY, CDR2 SYGVKD. The CDR3 has 13 amino acids. CDR3 sequence: CAISGGYGQPQHF. The DNA of the CDR3 is TGTGCCATCAGTGGAGGGTATGGGCAGCCCCAGCATTTT.

This chain connects TRBV10-3 to TRBJ2-5; perhaps TRBD1 as D (6 bases). Germline V gene sequence: CDR1 ENHRY, CDR2 SYGVKD. This CDR3 has 14 amino acids. The germline V and J ends were trimmed by 11 bases and 1 base, with 17 bases remaining between them. CDR3 bases: TGTGCCCGAGGGACACGGGACCGCCAAGAGACCCAGTACTTC. As protein: CARGTRDRQETQYF.

This clonotype was found many times. V usage is TRBV2 and J usage is TRBJ1-1, with D tentatively TRBD1 (6 bases). The CDR3 spans 14 residues. V shed 2 bases and J shed 6 bases, with 13 bases lying between them. Germline V gene data show CDR1 as SNHLY and CDR2 as FYNNEI. In nucleotides, the CDR3 is TGTGCCAGCAGTGAATATCGGACAGCCGCTGAAGCTTTCTTT. As protein: CASSEYRTAAEAFF.

The chain employs TRBV20-1 and TRBJ2-7; a possible D gene is TRBD1 (5 bases). The CDR3 has 17 residues. The V end was cut by 0 bases, the J end by 4 bases, with 22 bases between. CDR1 and CDR2 (germline): DFQATT, SNEGSKA (reference sequence). This CDR3 is CSAREPSRALLGYEQYF. In DNA form, the CDR3 reads TGCAGTGCTAGAGAACCTTCCAGGGCCTTATTGGGATACGAGCAGTACTTC.

A few counts support this clonotype. The chain links TRBV5-6 to TRBJ2-7, with 9 bases fitting TRBD1. CDR1 is SGHDT and CDR2 is YYEEEE in the germline V gene. V was clipped by 5 bases and J by 3 bases; unmatched bases: 12. CDR3 length: 16 residues. The CDR3 DNA is TGTGCCAGCAGTCCTCCGGGACAGGGCAAAAGCTACGAGCAGTACTTC. Its protein product is CASSPPGQGKSYEQYF.

The chain has TRBV11-2 and TRBJ1-5; 9 bases match TRBD1. The CDR3 has 15 residues. CDR1 is SGHAT, CDR2 FQNNGV, per germline. The V segment lost 4 bases and the J segment 6 bases; nucleotides outside the gene matches: 7. The chain's CDR3 is CASSSRDRDVQPQHF. The CDR3 DNA is TGTGCCAGCAGCTCCCGGGACAGGGATGTTCAGCCCCAGCATTTT.

The rearrangement joins TRBV7-2 to TRBJ1-6; 8 bases agree with TRBD1. The germline CDR1 and CDR2 sequences are SGHTA and FQGNSA. V dropped 6 bases and J dropped 11; count of bases not matched to a gene: 9. This CDR3 comprises 14 residues. The CDR3, as DNA: TGTGCCAGCAGAAGACAGGGGACTCTGGCACCCCTCCACTTT. As protein: CASRRQGTLAPLHF.

The V and J genes are TRBV15 and TRBJ2-2; 8 nucleotides agree with TRBD2. The trim removed 4 bases at V and 6 bases at J, leaving 10 bases unmatched. This CDR3 has 16 residues. Germline assignment: CDR1 LNHNV and CDR2 YYDKDF (reference sequence). For the CDR3, the DNA is TGTGCCACCAGCAAAGCGGGGGCGTTAAGGGCCGGGGAGCTGTTTTTT. Encoded protein: CATSKAGALRAGELFF. Full variable domain (remainder filled in from reference TRBV15 and TRBJ2-2): DAMVIQNPRYQVTQFGKPVTLSCSQTLNHNVMYWYQQKSSQAPKLLFHYYDKDFNNEADTPDNFQSRRPNTSFCFLDIRSPGLGDTAMYLCATSKAGALRAGELFFGEGSRLTVL.

Regarding this clonotype: Since the CDR3 does not end with the conserved phenylalanine or tryptophan, this likely comes from a read error. It is unclear where the CDR3 begins or ends on the DNA, so no DNA is shown, and the CDR3 is as TCRdb lists it. The V gene is TRBV5-1, the J gene TRBJ1-2. The germline gives CDR1 SGHRS, CDR2 YFSETQ. The CDR3 numbers 12 amino acids, ends counted. The CDR3 loop is CASSYDLYGCTS.

The chain employs TRBV29-1 and TRBJ2-3; no definite D call. The CDR3 runs to 12 residues. Germline CDR1 is SQVTM and CDR2 is ANQGSEA. V lost 2 bases to trimming and J lost 4 bases, with 7 bases between them. This CDR3 reads CSVESRPDTQYF. As DNA, the CDR3 is TGCAGCGTTGAATCGAGGCCAGATACGCAGTATTTT.

The V and J genes are TRBV2 and TRBJ1-5; 9 bases align to TRBD1. The CDR3 is 14 amino acids. Looked up from germline, CDR1 is SNHLY and CDR2 is FYNNEI. The V and J ends lost 7 bases and 6 bases, in that order; junction bases with no gene match: 7. CDR3 sequence: CASMLDRGSQPQHF. The CDR3 DNA reads as TGTGCCAGCATGTTGGACAGGGGAAGTCAGCCCCAGCATTTT. The full variable domain, with the rest looked up from reference TRBV2 and TRBJ1-5, is EPEVTQTPSHQVTQMGQEVILRCVPISNHLYFYWYRQILGQKVEFLVSFYNNEISEKSEIFDDQFSVERPDGSNFTLKIRSTKLEDSAMYFCASMLDRGSQPQHFGDGTRLSIL.

The chain employs TRBV29-1 and TRBJ2-7; D gene uncertain. The CDR3 is 12 amino acids. Germline V gives CDR1 SQVTM, CDR2 ANQGSEA. The V end was cut by 6 bases, the J end by 0 bases, with 9 bases between. Here the CDR3 DNA reads TGCAGCGTCACGACAACCTCCTACGAGCAGTACTTC. Amino acids: CSVTTTSYEQYF.

This clonotype has ten or more counts. V and J are TRBV29-1 and TRBJ2-5; TRBD1 matches 7 bases. CDR1 and CDR2 (germline): SQVTM, ANQGSEA. The CDR3 spans 10 residues. V dropped 7 bases and J dropped 9; count of bases not matched to a gene: 5. The CDR3 bases are TGCAGCGCCGACAGGGTGTCCCAGTACTTC. It yields the protein CSADRVSQYF.

This clonotype was seen many times. The chain employs TRBV7-9 and TRBJ1-1; D is perhaps TRBD1 (6 bases). Trimming pared 2 bases from V and 7 bases from J, leaving 20 bases between. This CDR3 is 16 amino acids long. The germline CDR1 and CDR2 sequences are SEHNR and FQNEAQ (reference sequence). The DNA of the CDR3 is TGTGCCAGCAGCTTATACCGGGGGCCGGGGTCTCATGAAGCTTTCTTT. This sequence encodes CASSLYRGPGSHEAFF.

V gene TRBV5-1 combines with J gene TRBJ1-1; tentative D call: TRBD1 (5 bases). The CDR3 loop spans 13 amino acids. The V end was cut by 4 bases, the J end by 1 base, with 8 bases between. Germline CDR1 and CDR2: SGHRS and YFSETQ. This chain's CDR3 is CASSGGSNTEAFF. Written as DNA, the CDR3 is TGCGCCAGCAGCGGGGGATCGAACACTGAAGCTTTCTTT.

This clonotype appeared a few times. The J gene is TRBJ1-4, the V gene TRBV9, with TRBD1 matching 7 bases. Germline CDR1 and CDR2: SGDLS and YYNGEE. The ends lost 4 bases at V and 4 bases at J; junction bases unmatched: 10. The CDR3 covers 16 residues. The CDR3 is CASSPGGGQRNEKLFF. The DNA for the CDR3 is TGTGCCAGCAGCCCGGGGGGGGGACAGCGTAATGAAAAACTGTTTTTT.

The V and J genes are TRBV10-3 and TRBJ2-5; possible D gene TRBD2, 6 bases. CDR1 is ENHRY, CDR2 SYGVKD, per germline. This CDR3 comprises 15 residues. With 2 bases removed from V and 2 bases from J, the gap between germline ends came to 12 bases. For the CDR3, the DNA is TGTGCCATCAGTGAGGTCCCGGGACTGCAAGAGACCCAGTACTTC. Translation gives CAISEVPGLQETQYF.

The chain uses TRBV20-1 and TRBJ2-5; TRBD2 matches at 8 bases. CDR1 is DFQATT and CDR2 is SNEGSKA in the germline V gene (reference sequence). The V and J ends lost 4 bases and 0 bases, in that order; junction bases with no gene match: 10. The CDR3 is 16 residues long. The CDR3 region is CSATDLVAGNQETQYF. CDR3 nucleotide sequence: TGCAGTGCTACAGACTTGGTAGCGGGAAACCAAGAGACCCAGTACTTC.

This clonotype was detected only once. This chain connects TRBV6-5 to TRBJ1-1, with 7 nucleotides matching TRBD1. Germline lookup yields CDR1 MNHEY and CDR2 SVGAGI. After removal of 4 bases from V and 5 bases from J, the junction contained 10 bases not matched to a gene. This CDR3 has 15 residues. CDR3 sequence reads: CASSLGQMGDTEAFF. CDR3 coding DNA: TGTGCCAGCAGTTTGGGACAGATGGGTGATACTGAAGCTTTCTTT.

In this sample, this clonotype turned up many times. J is TRBJ1-1 and V is TRBV12-3 or TRBV12-4, with D possibly TRBD1 on 6 matching bases. The ends were cut back, 3 bases at V and 1 base at J, with 9 bases in the middle. This CDR3 comprises 14 residues. The CDR3 DNA is TGTGCCAGCAGTTTCAGGGGCGCGAACACTGAAGCTTTCTTT. This translates into CASSFRGANTEAFF.

This sequence joins TRBV29-1 and TRBJ1-5; 7 bases are shared with TRBD1. Germline CDR1 is SQVTM and CDR2 is ANQGSEA. The CDR3 runs to 13 residues. V dropped 8 bases and J dropped 0; count of bases not matched to a gene: 4. CDR3: CSPTGASNQPQHF. The DNA of the CDR3 is TGCAGCCCCACAGGGGCTAGCAATCAGCCCCAGCATTTT.

The CDR3 is CASKDRGAIRTTNEKLFF. The CDR3, as DNA: TGTGCCAGCAAAGACCGGGGGGCGATCCGGACCACTAATGAAAAACTGTTTTTT. V and J are TRBV2 and TRBJ1-4, with D possibly matching TRBD1 (6 bases). CDR3 length equals 18 residues. The germline gives CDR1 SNHLY, CDR2 FYNNEI. V was cut by 7 bases and J by 2 bases, with 23 bases left in between.

The chain employs TRBV7-9 and TRBJ2-5, with D perhaps assigned TRBD1 or TRBD2 (7 bases each). Trimming took 5 bases from V and 7 from J, leaving 14 bases between them. This CDR3 has 13 residues. Germline V gene data show CDR1 as SEHNR and CDR2 as FQNEAQ (reference sequence). The CDR3 DNA follows: TGTGCCAGCAGCAAAGACAGGGAGGGGACCCAGTACTTC. Amino acids: CASSKDREGTQYF.

This clonotype was seen a handful of times. The genes are TRBV6-6 and TRBJ2-2; 9 bases fit TRBD1. The V gene end was trimmed by 7 bases and the J gene end by 8 bases; junction bases not matched to a gene: 14. This CDR3 comprises 16 residues. The germline CDR1 and CDR2 sequences are MNHNY and SVGAGI (reference sequence). CDR3 residues: CASIKDRGRAVGELFF. The CDR3 DNA is TGTGCCAGCATTAAAGACAGGGGGAGAGCGGTGGGGGAGCTGTTTTTT.

The rearrangement uses TRBV6-5 and TRBJ2-7, with D unclear. The CDR3 runs 13 residues. CDR1 is MNHEY and CDR2 is SVGAGI in the germline V gene. V lost 0 bases, J lost 7 bases, and 10 bases lay in between. The CDR3 coding sequence is TGTGCCAGCAGTTACTCGCTCGGGTATGAGCAGTACTTC. Protein product: CASSYSLGYEQYF.

The chain is built from TRBV7-9 and TRBJ2-3; D unresolved. The germline V gene encodes CDR1 SEHNR and CDR2 FQNEAQ (reference sequence). V lost 4 bases, J lost 0 bases, and 11 bases lay in between. The CDR3 has 15 amino acids. Written as DNA, the CDR3 is TGTGCCAGCAGCTCCTCGACTGGTAGCACAGATACGCAGTATTTT. Translation: CASSSSTGSTDTQYF.

The chain recombines TRBV7-9 with TRBJ2-7; D possibly corresponds to TRBD1 (7 bases). Germline assignment: CDR1 SEHNR and CDR2 FQNEAQ (reference sequence). V was shortened by 5 bases and J by 3 bases, with 17 bases between the two germline ends. The CDR3 has 15 amino acids. The CDR3 loop reads CASSEDQGGFYEQYF. For the CDR3, the DNA is TGTGCCAGCAGCGAGGACCAGGGGGGATTCTACGAGCAGTACTTC.

This clonotype came up many times. At one end, the junction sequence differs from germline, possibly due to a read error. The rearrangement links TRBV10-3 to TRBJ2-7; D remains ambiguous. From germline, CDR1 is ENHRY and CDR2 SYGVKD. CDR3 size: 12 residues. The CDR3 loop reads CASSEAPREQYF. The CDR3 DNA reads TGTGCCAGCAGTGAAGCGCCTAGGGAGCAGTACTTC.

This clonotype was seen more than once but under ten times. The J gene is TRBJ1-2, the V gene TRBV12-3 or TRBV12-4; 7 bases match TRBD1. The CDR3 totals 14 residues. The ends lost 6 bases at V and 6 bases at J; junction bases unmatched: 10. CDR3 sequence reads: CASSPDRELDGYTF. The CDR3 DNA is TGTGCCAGCAGCCCAGACAGGGAGCTAGATGGCTACACCTTC.